Presented here are 9 T cell receptor beta chains from one specimen sequenced in a study of CD8+ T cells in alopecia areata. Treatment in this sample: oral pan-JAK inhibitor, 5-10 mg twice daily. RNA, once extracted, was reverse transcribed into cDNA for use as the sequencing template. The protocol was immunoSEQ multiplex PCR, while the TCRdb copy is restricted to in-frame clones and leaves out a portion. The sample records 250,000 to 300,000 clones, over 45% being singletons. This specimen was CD4+ T cells sorted from blood, taken at week 24, from a patient treated with tofacitinib. Receptors were obtained from a human donor with alopecia areata.

The rearrangement uses TRBV5-1 and TRBJ1-1; D remains unclear. The CDR3 loop spans 14 amino acids. With 0 bases removed from V and 1 base from J, the gap between germline ends came to 7 bases. Germline-derived CDR1 and CDR2 are SGHRS and YFSETQ. CDR3 in DNA: TGCGCCAGCAGCTTGGTTGGTCAGAACACTGAAGCTTTCTTT. Its translation is CASSLVGQNTEAFF.

The V and J genes are TRBV6-5 and TRBJ1-1; TRBD1 is a possible D gene (5 bases). This CDR3 has 12 residues. The V gene lost 6 bases and the J gene lost 7 bases, with 12 bases spanning the gap. Germline V gene lookup returns CDR1 MNHEY and CDR2 SVGAGI. The CDR3, as DNA: TGTGCCAGCAGCCAGGGAGACCTTGAAGCTTTCTTT. It yields the protein CASSQGDLEAFF.

This sequence joins TRBV29-1 and TRBJ1-2; 7 nucleotides match TRBD1. The CDR3 is made up of 12 amino acids. CDR1 is SQVTM, CDR2 ANQGSEA, per germline. Losses at the gene ends were 4 bases for V and 7 bases for J; bases not matched to a gene: 6. The CDR3 DNA follows: TGCAGCGTTGTAGTCCAGGGGGGTGGCTACACCTTC. Translation gives CSVVVQGGGYTF.

The chain recombines TRBV29-1 with TRBJ1-2; 9 positions match TRBD1. The CDR3 runs to 16 residues. Germline values: CDR1 SQVTM, CDR2 ANQGSEA. V trimming: 4 bases; J trimming: 4 bases; junction bases outside the gene matches: 13. DNA for the CDR3: TGCAGCGTTGTCTCTAATGGTTGGGGACAGGGCTATGGCTACACCTTC. Translating gives CSVVSNGWGQGYGYTF.

The chain joins TRBV11-3 to TRBJ2-1; D call uncertain. Germline V gene sequence: CDR1 SGHNT, CDR2 YENEEA. The length of the CDR3 is 13 residues. Trimming left V 0 bases short and J 3 bases short, with 3 bases between. For the CDR3, the DNA is TGTGCCAGCAGCTTAGAAGTCTACAATGAGCAGTTCTTC. Its translation is CASSLEVYNEQFF.

The V and J genes are TRBV29-1 and TRBJ1-2; weak D call: TRBD1 (5 bases). Germline V gene data show CDR1 as SQVTM and CDR2 as ANQGSEA. V lost 5 bases, J lost 2 bases, and 15 bases lay in between. The CDR3 loop spans 14 amino acids. The chain's CDR3 is CSVSKTGRNYGYTF. CDR3 in DNA: TGCAGCGTTTCGAAAACGGGACGGAACTATGGCTACACCTTC.

This clone was observed a few times. The chain has TRBV11-2 and TRBJ2-1; D gene uncertain. Trimming took off 3 bases at V and 0 bases at J, with 3 bases between the two ends. This CDR3 is 13 amino acids long. Germline assignment: CDR1 SGHAT and CDR2 FQNNGV. This chain's CDR3 is CASSLTSYNEQFF. DNA of the CDR3: TGTGCCAGCAGCTTGACCTCCTACAATGAGCAGTTCTTC.

This rearrangement joins TRBV4-2 to TRBJ2-5, with unresolved D. V was trimmed by 0 bases and J by 2 bases, leaving 13 bases between them. This CDR3 has 16 amino acids. CDR1 and CDR2 (germline): LGHNA, YNFKEQ. CDR3 sequence (DNA): TGTGCCAGCAGCCAAGACTCTGGTTCGGCACAAGAGACCCAGTACTTC. Its protein is CASSQDSGSAQETQYF.

This clone appeared a few times. J is TRBJ1-1 and V is TRBV19; D is perhaps TRBD1 (6 bases). Germline V gene lookup returns CDR1 LNHDA and CDR2 SQIVND (reference sequence). The CDR3 length is 14 residues. Trimming removed 3 bases from V and 5 bases from J, with 13 bases in between. The CDR3 region has the DNA TGTGCCAGTAGTATTGGGGGGGCGACAACTGAAGCTTTCTTT. This gives the protein CASSIGGATTEAFF.